This T cell receptor beta chain originates from a study of blood T cell repertoires in COVID-19 (dated by TCRdb to about 2020). Study-wide context: Samples from collaborators originated in the United States, Italy and Spain and spanned both the acute and convalescent phases of COVID-19. The repertoires were released in a freely available public database meant as a resource for research on the immune response to SARS-CoV-2. Nearly every sample came with metadata listing a de-identified subject ID, COVID-19 status, age in years and sex. The samples were drawn from the first 160 participants of the ongoing ImmuneRACE study and from under 1,500 subjects provided by 6 global collaborators. Where available, HLA class I and class II types were obtained from metadata supplied by the sample provider rather than from assay-based typing. The material from the prospective study consisted of cDNA or gDNA derived from T cells, B-cell-depleted T cells, or PBMCs. Subjects who had been exposed to COVID-19, were actively infected with it, or had recovered from it provided the deeply sampled blood TCRbeta repertoires that made up the dataset. Here is what the overall study found, with its caveats: The amount of clinical and demographic metadata varied by source and participant and was provided uncurated.

TCRbeta CDR3 regions were amplified from genomic DNA using the immunoSEQ Assay, a bias-controlled multiplex PCR. On the authors' methods: Within the assay, amplification of reference gene primers was used to estimate how many nucleated cells each sample contained. Sequence reads were collapsed and filtered to measure the absolute abundance of every unique TCRbeta CDR3 rearrangement. For each sample, productive Simpson clonality was calculated as the square root of Simpson's diversity index over productive rearrangements. TCRdb obtained this table from immuneACCESS and retained in-frame rearrangements with V and J assigned. These tables miss some clones; where compared with another copy, unresolved V genes account for less than half of the shortfall, and the remainder is unexplained. V and J calls and clone size are those listed in that table; D and trimming were worked out from the DNA. The sample table holds about 200,000 clones, of which 80% to 90% were seen once. The biggest ten clones account for less than 5% of the sample.

To note about this clone: It lacks a known antigen. Base qualities are not at hand, and no much larger clone is one base apart.

Participants in the prospective study were aged 18 to 89 years, lived in about two dozen United States geographic areas, and enrolled through a virtual design. To assign participants to cohorts, the prospective study relied on clinical history that participants themselves reported in a screening survey and a study questionnaire. In the prospective study, whole blood, serum and a nasopharyngeal or oropharyngeal swab were collected from each participant by mobile phlebotomists. Additional blood draws and questionnaires over an approximately 2-month period could optionally be provided by prospective study participants. Blood samples from the prospective study were shipped frozen or at room temperature prior to DNA extraction. The germline V gene (reference sequence) specifies GTSNPN as CDR1 and SVGIG as CDR2. V is pared back by 1 base and J by 1 base, with 14 bases lying between the germline termini. Taken from cysteine to phenylalanine, the CDR3 has 16 residues. The kept DNA is CDR3 alone, 48 bases in frame from the first base.

The chain uses TRBV30 and TRBJ1-5, with a tentative D gene TRBD1 over 6 matching bases. The sequence came from a woman aged 40 to 50 with acute COVID-19. Material for sequencing was PBMCs or T cells enriched from blood (not recorded which). The DNA reads as follows: TGTGCCTGGAGTGGCAGGGGCTTGGGGAGCAATCAGCCCCAGCATTTT. Its protein reads: CAWSGRGLGSNQPQHF.